This TCR beta chain was documented in a study of cytomegalovirus exposure and HLA in healthy donors. Concerning this clone: Its specificity is unknown.

Germline CDR1 and CDR2: SNHLY and FYNNEI. V dropped 8 bases and J dropped 1; count of bases not matched to a gene: 6. The CDR3 has 14 amino acids. Study-level findings and limits: A later analysis reported that several of the most significant clusters appeared to be linked to common viral pathogens, among them Epstein-Barr virus. What a later analysis reportedly showed was that an Asian-associated ancestry cluster had fewer N-insertions than the approximately 700-donor mean.

PCR involved 60 Vbeta and 13 Jbeta primers. Produced via immunoSEQ multiplex PCR; TCRdb's table is partial and in-frame only. The sample yields about 130,000 clones, over 80% seen once. This TCR was recovered from a man between 18 and 35 years old in good health and CMV-seropositive. The chain employs TRBV2 and TRBJ2-3, with 7 nucleotides matching TRBD1. The specimen was PBMCs. The CDR3 DNA reads TGTGCCAGCGAGGGGGCAGGTCGCACAGATACGCAGTATTTT. This codes for CASEGAGRTDTQYF.